This T cell receptor beta chain was sequenced during a study of cytomegalovirus exposure and HLA in healthy donors. Study in general: The study's early data release held roughly 91 million unique TCRs from HLA-typed donors.

General study points: Beyond CMV serostatus, there was no information to go on about immune exposure.

Concerning this clone itself: What it binds is not known.

The CDR3 has 14 residues. Trimming took 2 bases from V and 2 from J, leaving 7 bases between them. Germline CDR1 SGHRS, CDR2 YFSETQ. In the PCR, 60 Vbeta and 13 Jbeta primers were used. The assay was immunoSEQ multiplex PCR, and TCRdb's table has in-frame clones only and misses some. Here the sample table reports 55,000 to 70,000 clones. Donors were ostensibly healthy at sampling, although undocumented immune exposures were probable. The chain is built from TRBV5-1 and TRBJ1-4; D uncertain. The clonotype was recovered from a female donor in good health and CMV-seropositive. The specimen was PBMCs. CDR3 DNA sequence: TGCGCCAGCAGCTTACGAGGGACTAATGAAAAACTGTTTTTT. Translating gives CASSLRGTNEKLFF.